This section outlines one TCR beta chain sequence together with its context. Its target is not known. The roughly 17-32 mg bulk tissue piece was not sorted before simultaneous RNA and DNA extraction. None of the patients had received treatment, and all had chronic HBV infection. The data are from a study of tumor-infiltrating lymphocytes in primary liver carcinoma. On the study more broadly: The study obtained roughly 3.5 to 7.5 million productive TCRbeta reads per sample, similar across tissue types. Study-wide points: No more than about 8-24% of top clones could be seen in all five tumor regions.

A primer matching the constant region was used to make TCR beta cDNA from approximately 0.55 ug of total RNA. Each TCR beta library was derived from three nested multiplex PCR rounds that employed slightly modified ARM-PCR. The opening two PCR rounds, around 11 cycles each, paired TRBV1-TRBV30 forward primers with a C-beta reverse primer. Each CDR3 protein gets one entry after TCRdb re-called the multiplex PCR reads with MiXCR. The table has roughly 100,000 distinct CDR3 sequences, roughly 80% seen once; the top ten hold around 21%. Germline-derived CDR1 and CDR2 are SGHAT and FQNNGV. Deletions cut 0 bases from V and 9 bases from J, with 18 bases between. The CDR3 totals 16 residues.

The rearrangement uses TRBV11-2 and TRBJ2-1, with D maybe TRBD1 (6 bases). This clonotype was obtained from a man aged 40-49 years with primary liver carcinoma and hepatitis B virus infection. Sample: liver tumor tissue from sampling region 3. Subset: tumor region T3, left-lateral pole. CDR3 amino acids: CASSLDPLALGGEQFF. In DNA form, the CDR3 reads TGTGCCAGCAGCTTAGATCCTTTAGCGTTAGGGGGTGAGCAGTTCTTC.